This TCR beta chain was recorded in a study of beta chain features in type 1 diabetes. This clone was seen a handful of times. cDNA synthesis used the whole RNA isolate, giving expressed TCRB sequences. Here immunoSEQ multiplex PCR was the method, and the copy in TCRdb shows in-frame clones only, minus some. This sample has 400,000 to 600,000 clones, with approximately 31% found just once. The sequence was collected from a man in his late teens or twenties in good health. Sample: naive CD4+ T cells from blood.

The CDR3 reads CASSQVNLRTSGMNEQFF. CDR3 bases: TGTGCCAGCAGCCAAGTAAACCTCAGGACTAGCGGGATGAATGAGCAGTTCTTC. The chain has TRBV4-2 and TRBJ2-1, with 12 bases that match TRBD2. Germline V gene lookup returns CDR1 LGHNA and CDR2 YNFKEQ. The trim removed 1 base at V and 7 bases at J, leaving 11 bases unmatched. The CDR3 has 18 amino acids.